This entry features one T cell receptor (beta chain) sequence. CDR3 length equals 14 residues. In germline, CDR1 is SGDLS, CDR2 YYNGEE. V shed 4 bases and J 7 bases; nucleotides not matched to a gene: 6. How the authors handled the data: By means of reference gene primer amplification, nucleated cell counts were estimated. Assay used: immunoSEQ multiplex PCR; TCRdb lists only in-frame clones, some missing. That table is the source of V, J and clone size, and D and trimming were worked out from the DNA. Of about 220,000 clones in the sample, roughly 81% were seen once. The sample is drawn from a study of blood T cell repertoires in COVID-19. Study as a whole: Samples of COVID-19 (acute and convalescent) were obtained from the United States, Italy and Spain. The cDNA or gDNA used as material had been derived from T cells, B-cell-depleted T cells, or PBMCs.

The chain is built from TRBV9 and TRBJ2-7; 12 bases map to TRBD2. Sequencing used peripheral blood. The source of this sequence is a man aged 50-59 years who had recovered from COVID-19. CDR3 nucleotides: TGTGCCAGCAGCCCCCTAGCGGGAGGGCGGGAGCAGTACTTC. Its protein is CASSPLAGGREQYF.